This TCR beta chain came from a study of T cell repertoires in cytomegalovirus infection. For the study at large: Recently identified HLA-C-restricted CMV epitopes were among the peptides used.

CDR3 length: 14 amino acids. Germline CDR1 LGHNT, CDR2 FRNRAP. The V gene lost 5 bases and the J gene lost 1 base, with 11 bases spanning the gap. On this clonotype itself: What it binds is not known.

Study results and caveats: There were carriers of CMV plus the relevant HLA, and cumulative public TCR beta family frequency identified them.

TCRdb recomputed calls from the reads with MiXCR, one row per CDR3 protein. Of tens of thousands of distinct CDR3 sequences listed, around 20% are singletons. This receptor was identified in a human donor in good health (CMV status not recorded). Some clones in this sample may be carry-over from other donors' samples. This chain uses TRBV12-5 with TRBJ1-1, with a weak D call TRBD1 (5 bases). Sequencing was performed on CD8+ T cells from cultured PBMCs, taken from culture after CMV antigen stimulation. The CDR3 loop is CASGPDTPNTEAFF. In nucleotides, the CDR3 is TGTGCTAGTGGTCCGGACACCCCGAACACTGAAGCTTTCTTT.